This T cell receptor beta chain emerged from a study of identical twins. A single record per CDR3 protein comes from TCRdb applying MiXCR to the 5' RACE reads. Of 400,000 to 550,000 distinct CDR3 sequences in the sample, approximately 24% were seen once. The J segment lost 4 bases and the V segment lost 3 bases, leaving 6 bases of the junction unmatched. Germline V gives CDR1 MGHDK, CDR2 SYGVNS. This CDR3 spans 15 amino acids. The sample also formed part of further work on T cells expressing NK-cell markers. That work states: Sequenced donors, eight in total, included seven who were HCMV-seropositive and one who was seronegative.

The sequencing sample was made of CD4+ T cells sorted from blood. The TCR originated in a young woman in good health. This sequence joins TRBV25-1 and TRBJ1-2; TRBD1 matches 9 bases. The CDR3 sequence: CASSDPGTGSYGYTF. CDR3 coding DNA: TGTGCCAGCAGTGACCCCGGGACAGGGAGCTATGGCTACACCTTC.